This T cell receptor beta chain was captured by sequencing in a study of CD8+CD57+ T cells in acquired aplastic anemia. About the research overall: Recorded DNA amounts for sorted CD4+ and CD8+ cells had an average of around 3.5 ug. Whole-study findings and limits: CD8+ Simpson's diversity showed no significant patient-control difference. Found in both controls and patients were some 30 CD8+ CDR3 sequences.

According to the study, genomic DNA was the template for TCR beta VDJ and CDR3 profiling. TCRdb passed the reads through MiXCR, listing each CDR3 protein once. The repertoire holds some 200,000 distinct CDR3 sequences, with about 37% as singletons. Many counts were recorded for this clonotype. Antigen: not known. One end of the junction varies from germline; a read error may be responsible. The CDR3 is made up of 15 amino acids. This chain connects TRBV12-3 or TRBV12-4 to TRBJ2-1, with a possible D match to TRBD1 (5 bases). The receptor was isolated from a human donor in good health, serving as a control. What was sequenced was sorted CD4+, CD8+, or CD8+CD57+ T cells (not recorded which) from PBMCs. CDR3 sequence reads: CASSLRQGTYSEQFF. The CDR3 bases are TGTGCCAGCAGTTTGAGGCAGGGCACCTACAGTGAGCAGTTCTTC.